This T cell receptor (beta chain) is from a study of T cells in Graves' hyperthyroidism and ophthalmopathy. The CDR3 regions of TCR beta were amplified from RNA transcripts. A first-round RT-PCR of the TCR CDR3 used the HTBI primer set. Each CDR3 protein gets one entry after TCRdb re-called the multiplex PCR reads with MiXCR. The sample includes fewer than 750,000 distinct CDR3 sequences, approximately 14% seen only once; the top ten take approximately 12%. V lost 4 bases to trimming and J lost 4 bases; unmatched junction nucleotides: 3. Germline CDR1 and CDR2: WNHNN and SYGVQD (reference sequence). The CDR3 loop spans 13 amino acids.

The receptor was isolated from a woman between 45 and 60 years old with Graves' ophthalmopathy. The chain couples TRBV10-1 to TRBJ2-5, with 7 bases aligning to TRBD1. Sequencing used blood. The CDR3, as DNA: TGCGCCAGCAGTGGGGGACAGCGAGAGACCCAGTACTTC. As protein: CASSGGQRETQYF.